This is a list of T cell receptor beta chains from one sample in a study of beta chain features in type 1 diabetes. TCRdb's table, derived via immunoSEQ multiplex PCR, lists solely in-frame clones and lacks some. The sample has approximately 730,000 clones, about an eighth seen once. Sequencing was done on a sample of naive CD4+ T cells from blood. These receptors were collected from a man in his late teens or twenties with type 1 diabetes. Both conserved end residues are part of each CDR3. The order of the fields is CDR3 length, J gene, V gene, D gene, clone size, CDR3 DNA, CDR3 protein. The D gene is left open where the match is weak. The size of a clone is reported for some rows only, either as once, few or many, or as a class for expanded clones.

length: 18
J: TRBJ2-1
V: TRBV9
D: TRBD2
size: few
DNA: TGTGCCAGCAGCTCTCTAGCGGGGGGCCCTCTTTCCTACAATGAGCAGTTCTTC
CDR3: CASSSLAGGPLSYNEQFF

length: 15
J: TRBJ2-1
V: TRBV10-3
D: TRBD2
size: few
DNA: TGTGCCATCAGTGGTCGGGGGGGCTATAACAATGAGCAGTTCTTC
CDR3: CAISGRGGYNNEQFF

length: 14
J: TRBJ1-1
V: TRBV29-1
D: TRBD1
size: few
DNA: TGCAGCGTTGAAAACAGGGGAATGAACACTGAAGCTTTCTTT
CDR3: CSVENRGMNTEAFF

length: 15
J: TRBJ1-1
V: TRBV28
D: .
size: few
DNA: TGTGCCAGCAGTTCCCCAGAGACGGTGAACACTGAAGCTTTCTTT
CDR3: CASSSPETVNTEAFF

length: 14
J: TRBJ1-2
V: TRBV4-1
D: .
size: few
DNA: TGCGCCAGCAGCCGTGGGTCGCAGCAATATGGCTACACCTTC
CDR3: CASSRGSQQYGYTF

length: 12
J: TRBJ2-2
V: TRBV30
D: .
size: .
DNA: TGTGTGCAAGGGGGTTACACCGGGGAGCTGTTTTTT
CDR3: CVQGGYTGELFF

length: 13
J: TRBJ2-2
V: TRBV7-2
D: .
size: few
DNA: TGTGCCAGCAGCTTACAGGGCACCGGGGAGCTGTTTTTT
CDR3: CASSLQGTGELFF

length: 11
J: TRBJ2-5
V: TRBV29-1
D: .
size: few
DNA: TGCAGCGCGTGGGACGGAGAGACCCAGTACTTC
CDR3: CSAWDGETQYF

length: 19
J: TRBJ2-6
V: TRBV7-2
D: .
size: .
DNA: TGTGCCAGCAACCTCAAGGATAGGCGGGCGGTCTCTGGGGCCAACGTCCTGACTTTC
CDR3: CASNLKDRRAVSGANVLTF

length: 14
J: TRBJ1-1
V: TRBV29-1
D: TRBD1
size: few
DNA: TGCAGCGTCGGATCGCGACAGGGGAACACTGAAGCTTTCTTT
CDR3: CSVGSRQGNTEAFF

length: 16
J: TRBJ2-1
V: TRBV7-7
D: .
size: few
DNA: TGTGCTAGCAGCTTAACGTGGGGATCGATTAACAATGAGCAGTTCTTC
CDR3: CASSLTWGSINNEQFF

length: 13
J: TRBJ2-2
V: TRBV5-1
D: .
size: few
DNA: TGCGCCAGCAGCCCCTCTGACACCGGGGAGCTGTTTTTT
CDR3: CASSPSDTGELFF

length: 13
J: TRBJ1-4
V: TRBV30
D: .
size: once
DNA: TGTGCCTGGCAGCGGCAGTCTAATGAAAAACTGTTTTTT
CDR3: CAWQRQSNEKLFF

length: 15
J: TRBJ2-7
V: TRBV19
D: .
size: few
DNA: TGTGCCAGTAGTGCTTCTTTTCAGGGTGGTAACGAGCAGTACTTC
CDR3: CASSASFQGGNEQYF

length: 14
J: TRBJ2-3
V: TRBV5-6
D: .
size: few
DNA: TGTGCCAGCAGCTTGGTCCCCCACGAAGATACGCAGTATTTT
CDR3: CASSLVPHEDTQYF

length: 17
J: TRBJ1-6
V: TRBV25-1
D: .
size: few
DNA: TGTGCCAGCGGATCTTTACAGGGTCCCTCCTATAATTCACCCCTCCACTTT
CDR3: CASGSLQGPSYNSPLHF

length: 14
J: TRBJ1-6
V: TRBV2
D: .
size: .
DNA: TGTGCCAGCAGTGAAGACAGGGATAATTCACCCCTCCACTTT
CDR3: CASSEDRDNSPLHF

length: 17
J: TRBJ2-7
V: TRBV19
D: TRBD2
size: .
DNA: TGTGCCAGTAGTAGAACGACTAGCGGGGGCCACTCCTACGAGCAGTACTTC
CDR3: CASSRTTSGGHSYEQYF